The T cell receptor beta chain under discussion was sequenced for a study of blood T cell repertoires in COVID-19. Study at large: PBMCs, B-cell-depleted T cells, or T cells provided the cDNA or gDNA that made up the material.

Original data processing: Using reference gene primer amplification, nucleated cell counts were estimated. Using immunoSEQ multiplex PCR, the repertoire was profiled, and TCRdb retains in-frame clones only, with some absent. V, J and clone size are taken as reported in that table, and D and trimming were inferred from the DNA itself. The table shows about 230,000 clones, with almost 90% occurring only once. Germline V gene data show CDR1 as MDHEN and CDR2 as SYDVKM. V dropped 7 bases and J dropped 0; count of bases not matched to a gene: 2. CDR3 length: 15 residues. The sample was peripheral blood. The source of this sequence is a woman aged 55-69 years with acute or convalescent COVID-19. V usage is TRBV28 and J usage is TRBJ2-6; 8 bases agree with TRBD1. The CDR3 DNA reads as TGTGCCAGCACAACAGGGGGCTCTGGGGCCAACGTCCTGACTTTC. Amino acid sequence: CASTTGGSGANVLTF.